This T cell receptor (beta chain) was sequenced during a study of CXCR3-negative and CXCR3-positive naive CD8 T cells. In the study overall: Close to 135 million TRB reads were obtained in total, which works out to about 1.5 +/- 0.3 million per library.

This CDR3 contains 16 residues. The V gene's germline CDR1 is SEHNR and CDR2 FQNEAQ (reference sequence). Comment on this clonotype: Its specificity is unknown.

Study results and caveats: Hydrophobicity was higher for TRB CDR3s found in CXCR3-positive naive cells than in CXCR3-negative naive cells.

UMI-labeled 5' RACE yielded the TRB cDNA libraries. After re-calling the 5' RACE reads, TCRdb lists one entry per CDR3 protein, DNA absent. Across around 63,000 distinct CDR3 sequences, the top ten clones capture 4.8% of the sample. The V call is TRBV7-9, the J call TRBJ2-7; without DNA, the TCRdb call of TRBD1 cannot be checked. The receptor was derived from a human donor in good health. Some clones in this sample may be carry-over from other donors' samples. Material for sequencing was naive CXCR3+ CD8+ T cells from blood. Subset in this sample: CD45RO-CCR7+CD27+CD95- naive CD8+ T cells expressing CXCR3 (TNR3+). CDR3 residues: CASSGQGQRISYEQYF.